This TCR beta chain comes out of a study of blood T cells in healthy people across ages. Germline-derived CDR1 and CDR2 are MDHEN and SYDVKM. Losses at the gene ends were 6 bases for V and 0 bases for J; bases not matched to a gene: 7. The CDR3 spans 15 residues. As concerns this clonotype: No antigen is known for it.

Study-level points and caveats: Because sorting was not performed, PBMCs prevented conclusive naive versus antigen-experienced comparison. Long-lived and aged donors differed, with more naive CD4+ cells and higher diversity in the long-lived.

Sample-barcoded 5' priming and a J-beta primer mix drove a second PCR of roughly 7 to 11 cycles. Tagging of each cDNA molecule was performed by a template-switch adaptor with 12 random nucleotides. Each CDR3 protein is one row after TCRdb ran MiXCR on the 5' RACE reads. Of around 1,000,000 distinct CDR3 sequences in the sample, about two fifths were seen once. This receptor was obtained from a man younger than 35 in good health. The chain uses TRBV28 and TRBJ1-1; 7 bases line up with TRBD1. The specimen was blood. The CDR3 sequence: CASSFQGEMNTEAFF. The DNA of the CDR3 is TGTGCCAGCAGCTTTCAGGGGGAGATGAACACTGAAGCTTTCTTT.